The 7 T cell receptor beta chains listed next were all sequenced from one sample in a study of spatial heterogeneity in lung cancer. TCRdb ran MiXCR on the 5' RACE reads and lists one entry per CDR3 protein. The sample shows some 120,000 distinct CDR3 sequences, 12% of them seen only once. Time point noted: blood at routine non-recurrence follow-up after resection. From tumor, nontumor lung or frozen PBMC, whole RNA was taken unsorted for sequencing. The sample was PBMCs, taken at follow-up. The receptor source for this set is a male donor with early-stage non-small cell lung cancer.

The V call is TRBV21-1, the J call TRBJ2-1; the table's D call of TRBD1 was not tested on the DNA. TRBV21-1 is noted as a pseudogene. The CDR3 extends over 14 amino acids. CDR3 loop: CASSKPGQYNEQFF. Here the CDR3 DNA reads TGTGCCAGCAGCAAACCGGGACAATACAATGAGCAGTTCTTC.

Ten or more counts support this clonotype. This rearrangement joins TRBV9 to TRBJ2-1; 11 positions agree with TRBD2. Germline CDR1 and CDR2: SGDLS and YYNGEE. The ends lost 2 bases at V and 9 bases at J; junction bases unmatched: 7. The CDR3 spans 15 residues. The CDR3 DNA reads as TGTGCCAGCAGCGTTCTAGCGGGGGGCCAGATTGAGCAGTTCTTC. Its translation is CASSVLAGGQIEQFF.

This clonotype came up many times. The genes are TRBV6-6 and TRBJ1-2, with TRBD1 as a possible D gene (5 bases). This CDR3 is 14 amino acids long. Trimming pared 7 bases from V and 6 bases from J, leaving 18 bases between. The germline V gene has CDR1 MNHNY and CDR2 SVGAGI (reference sequence). The chain's CDR3 is CASNQRQGGDGYTF. CDR3 DNA sequence: TGTGCCAGCAATCAACGTCAGGGAGGAGATGGCTACACCTTC.

This clonotype was observed a handful of times. The genes are TRBV20-1 and TRBJ1-1; D is possibly TRBD1 (6 bases). With 6 bases removed from V and 6 bases from J, the gap between germline ends came to 23 bases. CDR1 DFQATT and CDR2 SNEGSKA come from the germline V gene (reference sequence). The CDR3 sequence is 15 residues long. The CDR3, as DNA: TGCAGTGCCATCCCCTTAGGGAGGGACATGGCTGAAGCTTTCTTT. Encoded protein: CSAIPLGRDMAEAFF.

This sequence joins TRBV9 and TRBJ2-2; the D call may be TRBD1 or TRBD2 (5 bases each). This CDR3 is built from 15 residues. Germline CDR1 and CDR2: SGDLS and YYNGEE. V dropped 4 bases and J dropped 1 base, with 11 bases sitting between them. CDR3: CASSFGTGNTGELFF. As DNA, the CDR3 is TGTGCCAGCAGCTTCGGGACGGGGAACACCGGGGAGCTGTTTTTT.

This clonotype was detected only a few times. The chain links TRBV12-3 or TRBV12-4 to TRBJ2-2; no clear D gene. This CDR3 spans 13 amino acids. The V end lost 1 base, the J end lost 5 bases, and 5 bases lay between the germline ends. This CDR3 is CASSLEGTGELFF. Written as DNA, the CDR3 is TGTGCCAGCAGTTTAGAGGGAACCGGGGAGCTGTTTTTT.

The table lists this clonotype with a few counts. This chain connects TRBV9 to TRBJ2-5; D call uncertain. The CDR3 has 15 residues. Between the trimmed V and J ends, which lost 0 bases and 5 bases, there was a span of 14 bases. Germline assignment: CDR1 SGDLS and CDR2 YYNGEE. The CDR3 sequence is CASSVVVGQTETQYF. The CDR3 DNA sequence: TGTGCCAGCAGCGTAGTGGTAGGGCAGACGGAGACCCAGTACTTC.